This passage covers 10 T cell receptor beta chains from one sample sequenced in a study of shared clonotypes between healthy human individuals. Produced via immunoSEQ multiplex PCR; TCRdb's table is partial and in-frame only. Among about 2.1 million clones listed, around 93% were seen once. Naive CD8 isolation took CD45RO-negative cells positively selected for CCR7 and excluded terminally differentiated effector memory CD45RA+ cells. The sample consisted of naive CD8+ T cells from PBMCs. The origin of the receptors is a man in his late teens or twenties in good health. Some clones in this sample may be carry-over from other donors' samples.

CDR3: CASSEMETSYNEQFF. The CDR3 DNA sequence: TGTGCCAGCTCTGAGATGGAGACATCCTACAATGAGCAGTTCTTC. This chain links TRBV28 with TRBJ2-1; D call uncertain. CDR1 MDHEN and CDR2 SYDVKM come from the germline V gene. Between the trimmed V and J ends, which lost 8 bases and 1 base, there was a span of 15 bases. This CDR3 region has 15 residues. The full variable domain, with the rest looked up from reference TRBV28 and TRBJ2-1, is DVKVTQSSRYLVKRTGEKVFLECVQDMDHENMFWYRQDPGLGLRLIYFSYDVKMKEKGDIPEGYSVSREKKERFSLILESASTNQTSMYLCASSEMETSYNEQFFGPGTRLTVL.

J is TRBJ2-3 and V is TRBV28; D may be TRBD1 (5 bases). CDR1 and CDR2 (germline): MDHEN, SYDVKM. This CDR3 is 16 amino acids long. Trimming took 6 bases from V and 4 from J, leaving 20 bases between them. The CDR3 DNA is TGTGCCAGCAGCAGAGACAGAGGATCAACACCAGATACGCAGTATTTT. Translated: CASSRDRGSTPDTQYF.

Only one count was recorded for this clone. The CDR3 coding sequence is TGTGCCAGCAGCCCGACGGACAGTCTGGAAACCCCAACTAATGAAAAACTGTTTTTT. It codes for CASSPTDSLETPTNEKLFF. This sequence joins TRBV7-9 and TRBJ1-4; tentatively, D is TRBD1 (6 bases). Germline CDR1 and CDR2: SEHNR and FQNEAQ (reference sequence). CDR3 length: 19 amino acids. The germline V and J ends were trimmed by 5 bases and 0 bases, with 22 bases remaining between them.

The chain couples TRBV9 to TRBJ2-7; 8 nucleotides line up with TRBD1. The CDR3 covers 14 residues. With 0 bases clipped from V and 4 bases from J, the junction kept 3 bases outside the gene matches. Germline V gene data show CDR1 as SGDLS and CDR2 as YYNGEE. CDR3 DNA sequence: TGTGCCAGCAGCGTAGTCCGACAGGGGTACGAGCAGTACTTC. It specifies CASSVVRQGYEQYF.

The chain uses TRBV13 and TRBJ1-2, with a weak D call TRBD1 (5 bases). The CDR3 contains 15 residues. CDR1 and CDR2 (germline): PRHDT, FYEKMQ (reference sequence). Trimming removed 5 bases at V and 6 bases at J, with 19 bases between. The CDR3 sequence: CASSQPNEGRDGYTF. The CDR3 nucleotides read TGTGCCAGCAGCCAACCGAACGAGGGCAGGGATGGCTACACCTTC.

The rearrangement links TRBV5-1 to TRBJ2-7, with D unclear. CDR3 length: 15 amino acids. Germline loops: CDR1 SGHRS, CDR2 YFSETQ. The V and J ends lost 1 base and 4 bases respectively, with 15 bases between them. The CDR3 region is CASSLTGYDWYEQYF. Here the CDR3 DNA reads TGCGCCAGCAGCTTGACCGGGTACGACTGGTACGAGCAGTACTTC.

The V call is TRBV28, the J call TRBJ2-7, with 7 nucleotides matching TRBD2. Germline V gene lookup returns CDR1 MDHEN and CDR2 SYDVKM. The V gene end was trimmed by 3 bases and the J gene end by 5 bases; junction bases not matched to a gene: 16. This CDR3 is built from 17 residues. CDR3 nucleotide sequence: TGTGCCAGCAGTTTTCTATTGGGGGAGGGATTCGCGAACGAGCAGTACTTC. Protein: CASSFLLGEGFANEQYF.

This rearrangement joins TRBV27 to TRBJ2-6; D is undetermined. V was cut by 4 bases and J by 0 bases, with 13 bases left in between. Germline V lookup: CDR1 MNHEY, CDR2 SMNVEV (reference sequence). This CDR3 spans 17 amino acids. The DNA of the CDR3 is TGTGCCAGCAGTTCATTAGTCCTGTACTCTGGGGCCAACGTCCTGACTTTC. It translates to CASSSLVLYSGANVLTF.

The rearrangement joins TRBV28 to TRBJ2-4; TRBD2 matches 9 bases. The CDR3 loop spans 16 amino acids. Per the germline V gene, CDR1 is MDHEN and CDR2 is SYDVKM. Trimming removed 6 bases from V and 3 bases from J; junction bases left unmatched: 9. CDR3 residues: CASSLIAGEDKNIQYF. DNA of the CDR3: TGTGCCAGCAGCCTCATAGCGGGAGAGGACAAAAACATTCAGTACTTC.

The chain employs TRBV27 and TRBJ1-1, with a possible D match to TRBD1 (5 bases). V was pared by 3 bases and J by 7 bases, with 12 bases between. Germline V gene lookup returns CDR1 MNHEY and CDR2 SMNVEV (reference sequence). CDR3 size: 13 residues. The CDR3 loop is CASSFLGTIEAFF. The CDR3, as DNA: TGTGCCAGCAGTTTTCTGGGGACGATTGAAGCTTTCTTT.